This T cell receptor beta chain was identified during a study of PD-1 blockade in mismatch repair-deficient tumors. General study points: About 4.5% of the roughly 150 peptide-expanded blood TCRs were also found in tumor.

Comments on this clone: The antigen remains undetermined.

The CDR3 runs 15 residues. The table came from immunoSEQ multiplex PCR; TCRdb's copy has only in-frame clones and leaves some out. Of around 13,000 clones in the sample, 85% to 90% were seen once. Regarding time point: identical approximately 10-day culture without peptide (control). The V and J genes are TRBV21-1 and TRBJ2-3; TRBD2 is taken as the D call from the table, unchecked against the DNA. TRBV21-1 is described as a pseudogene. The sample was cells cultured in vitro, taken from a patient treated with pembrolizumab. The clonotype originates from an adult with mismatch repair-deficient cancer. The CDR3 DNA is TGTGCCAGCAGCAAAGGGCGGCCAAGCACAGATACGCAGTATTTT. This encodes CASSKGRPSTDTQYF.